Listed below are T cell receptor beta chains from one sample, sequenced in a study of T cells after yellow fever vaccination. TCRdb reprocessed the 5' RACE reads with MiXCR, giving one entry per CDR3 protein. The sample comprises roughly 96,000 distinct CDR3 sequences, roughly 8.2% of which are singletons, and roughly 15% rests with the top ten. Sequences were derived from CD8+ T cells not binding an NS4B(214-222) dextramer, sorted from PBMCs, sampled around 15 days after the first yellow fever vaccination. These receptors originate from a man younger than 30 who received the YFV17D yellow fever vaccine. Both conserved end residues are part of each CDR3. D genes are given only for firm matches. Size values are once, few and many counts, or a class for expanded clones, and some rows have none.

D gene	clone size	V gene	J gene	CDR3 protein
TRBD1	-	TRBV6-1	TRBJ1-1	CASSEGTGALGAFF
-	few	TRBV6-1	TRBJ2-3	CASGTWGHADTQYF
-	many	TRBV29-1	TRBJ2-1	CSVAGQYNEQFF
-	-	TRBV27	TRBJ1-1	CASSLSFDPMVGAFF
TRBD1	-	TRBV13	TRBJ2-7	CASSTRQGWYEQYF
TRBD2	-	TRBV19	TRBJ2-3	CASRIAGGPETQYF
-	-	TRBV2	TRBJ1-5	CASTLRAYSNQPQHF
-	few	TRBV20-1	TRBJ2-4	CSAREAGQHPSKPHKNIQYF
-	-	TRBV5-4	TRBJ2-7	CASSLGIHEQYF
-	few	TRBV6-4	TRBJ1-2	CASSGTDGYTF
-	medium-sized	TRBV6-5	TRBJ1-1	CASSYYPGRGTEAFF
-	-	TRBV30	TRBJ1-2	CACPWSVYGYTF
-	few	TRBV6-6	TRBJ2-2	CASSDTGELFF
TRBD1	many	TRBV12-3/TRBV12-4	TRBJ2-1	CASSFEGQGYNEQFF
TRBD1	many	TRBV6-6	TRBJ1-1	CASFRDSEAFF
-	few	TRBV7-9	TRBJ1-4	CASSLANEKLFF
-	few	TRBV5-8	TRBJ2-7	CASSFPLYEQYF
-	-	TRBV19	TRBJ2-1	CASSTHSRGATYNEQFF
TRBD2	few	TRBV4-2	TRBJ2-7	CASSQHSGGSYEQYF
-	few	TRBV6-2/TRBV6-3	TRBJ1-5	CASRLWGNQPQHF
-	few	TRBV11-2	TRBJ1-3	CASSRITGNTIYF
-	-	TRBV4-3	TRBJ1-1	CASSQDSVPGGTEAFF
-	few	TRBV11-2	TRBJ2-7	CASSLVTLGSYEQYF
TRBD1	many	TRBV5-1	TRBJ2-3	CASSRTGVTDTQYF
-	many	TRBV12-3/TRBV12-4	TRBJ1-3	CASSPSQAIRNTIYF
-	few	TRBV3-1	TRBJ2-2	CASSQDRGVGGYLNTGELFF
-	many	TRBV7-6	TRBJ2-2	CASSSTGSGELFF
-	many	TRBV12-3/TRBV12-4	TRBJ2-1	CASSLVRWEQFF
-	few	TRBV4-1	TRBJ1-5	CASSQGPVGVVSNQPQHF
-	-	TRBV19	TRBJ2-3	CASRSRDRAAGGGTDTQYF
TRBD2	few	TRBV6-2/TRBV6-3	TRBJ2-7	CASSFSGAMGEQYF
-	few	TRBV9	TRBJ2-2	CASSVDNTGELFF
-	few	TRBV9	TRBJ2-1	CASSVGGGGFNEQFF
-	-	TRBV6-1	TRBJ2-7	CASRGRDYHEQYF
-	many	TRBV21-1	TRBJ1-2	CASSFWARLWEDYGYTF
-	few	TRBV4-2	TRBJ1-6	CASSQDPGPEEPLHF
-	-	TRBV11-2	TRBJ1-6	CASSLSAALQPRDSPLHF
-	-	TRBV30	TRBJ1-1	CAWSVQGLNTEAFF
-	-	TRBV19	TRBJ2-1	CASSIPYSDNEQFF
-	many	TRBV6-1	TRBJ2-1	CASRHITSSYNEQFF
-	few	TRBV3-1	TRBJ2-6	CASSQEVFSSGANVLTF
-	-	TRBV7-3	TRBJ1-1	CASSLTGGVNTEAFF
-	-	TRBV25-1	TRBJ2-6	CASIAIGANVLTF
-	few	TRBV5-5	TRBJ1-2	CASSPGFSYTF
TRBD1	few	TRBV2	TRBJ1-4	CASSEVTGGRWGNEKLFF
-	-	TRBV7-6	TRBJ1-5	CASSLGQLGNQPQHF
TRBD2	-	TRBV6-1	TRBJ2-2	CASKASGSTNTGELFF
TRBD1	few	TRBV7-9	TRBJ2-3	CASSLSPRDSPTDTQYF